The 9 T cell receptor beta chains presented below share a single source sample, sequenced in a study of cytomegalovirus exposure and HLA in healthy donors. This table comes from immunoSEQ multiplex PCR, and its TCRdb copy is limited to in-frame clones, with some not included. The repertoire has 100,000 or so clones, roughly 85% of them found once; the top ten carry approximately 22%. The sample comprised PBMCs. These receptors originate from a man younger than 30 in good health and CMV-seropositive.

The rearrangement links TRBV27 to TRBJ2-7; 13 bases map to TRBD2. The germline V gene has CDR1 MNHEY and CDR2 SMNVEV (reference sequence). The length of the CDR3 is 19 residues. J lost 0 bases, V lost 5 bases, and 13 bases had no gene match. The CDR3 here is CASSPRTSGSDTFSYEQYF. Here the CDR3 DNA reads TGTGCCAGCAGTCCTCGGACTAGCGGGAGTGATACCTTCTCCTACGAGCAGTACTTC.

The rearrangement links TRBV7-6 to TRBJ2-5, with D uncertain. The CDR3 contains 12 residues. From germline, CDR1 is SGHVS and CDR2 FNYEAQ. V shed 6 bases and J shed 5 bases, with 10 bases lying between them. CDR3 DNA: TGTGCCAGCAGTCGCGCCGCGGAGACCCAGTACTTC. It encodes CASSRAAETQYF.

The chain employs TRBV5-6 and TRBJ2-7, with D possibly being TRBD1 (6 bases). The CDR3 has 16 amino acids. Germline-derived CDR1 and CDR2 are SGHDT and YYEEEE. V lost 4 bases, J lost 1 base, and 18 bases lay in between. The CDR3 nucleotides are TGTGCCAGCAGCGGAGACAGGAAACTTTCTTCCTACGAGCAGTACGTC. Its translation: CASSGDRKLSSYEQYV.

The chain employs TRBV28 and TRBJ2-1; D gene unclear. V was trimmed by 5 bases and J by 4 bases, leaving 3 bases between them. Germline V gives CDR1 MDHEN, CDR2 SYDVKM. The CDR3 runs to 11 residues. The CDR3 nucleotides read TGTGCCAGCAGTCGGTACAATGAGCAGTTCTTC. It yields the protein CASSRYNEQFF.

The rearrangement uses TRBV11-3 and TRBJ2-1; 10 bases match TRBD2. V lost 8 bases and J lost 1; bases outside the gene matches: 11. Germline V gives CDR1 SGHNT, CDR2 YENEEA. CDR3 length equals 17 residues. CDR3 sequence reads: CASGSRPSGSSYNEQFF. The CDR3 bases are TGTGCCAGCGGATCACGTCCTAGCGGGAGTTCCTACAATGAGCAGTTCTTC.

This clone was observed a single time. This chain joins TRBV9 and TRBJ2-6; D remains unclear. CDR3 size: 17 residues. Looked up from germline, CDR1 is SGDLS and CDR2 is YYNGEE. V lost 0 bases, J lost 0 bases, and 10 bases lay in between. CDR3 coding DNA: TGTGCCAGCAGCGTAGCTTTAGAGAACTCTGGGGCCAACGTCCTGACTTTC. Its protein is CASSVALENSGANVLTF.

The gene calls are TRBV30 and TRBJ2-5, with D tentatively TRBD2 (5 bases). In germline, CDR1 is GTSNPN, CDR2 SVGIG (reference sequence). The CDR3 contains 14 residues. CDR3 nucleotide sequence: TGTGCTTCCACCCCGGCGGAGGCCCAAGAGACCCAGTACTTC. This sequence encodes CASTPAEAQETQYF.

V is TRBV7-3 and J is TRBJ2-1; maybe TRBD2 (5 bases). Germline values: CDR1 SGHTA, CDR2 FQGTGA. With 5 bases removed from V and 8 bases from J, the gap between germline ends came to 13 bases. This CDR3 has 13 residues. CDR3 sequence (DNA): TGTGCCAGCAGCCCGGCGGGTGCCCATGAGCAGTTCTTC. Protein: CASSPAGAHEQFF. Based on the CDR3 plus reference TRBV7-3 and TRBJ2-1, the full variable domain is GAGVSQTPSNKVTEKGKYVELRCDPISGHTALYWYRQSLGQGPEFLIYFQGTGAADDSGLPNDRFFAVRPEGSVSTLKIQRTERGDSAVYLCASSPAGAHEQFFGPGTRLTVL.

The V gene is TRBV29-1, the J gene TRBJ2-2; TRBD2 aligns across 9 bases. Trimming at V came to 6 bases and at J to 4 bases, leaving 6 bases not matched to a gene. CDR1 SQVTM and CDR2 ANQGSEA come from the germline V gene. CDR3 length equals 14 residues. The DNA of the CDR3 is TGCAGCGTCAGCGGGGGGCTGGGCACCGGGGAGCTGTTTTTT. The encoded protein is CSVSGGLGTGELFF.